The sequence of this T cell receptor beta chain was determined in a study of shared clonotypes between healthy human individuals. About the research overall: Used for every donor were three CD4 naive, three CD4 memory, two CD8 naive and one CD8 memory plate.

Naive CD8 cells were CD45RO-negative, positively selected for CCR7, excluding terminally differentiated effector memory CD45RA+ cells. Broader study findings: Naive subsets typically showed greater estimated richness than memory subsets. Clonotypes shared by all four donors outscored non-shared clonotypes in generation probability.

The authors split each subset's genomic DNA evenly across several immunoSEQ plates. Using immunoSEQ multiplex PCR, the repertoire was profiled, and TCRdb retains in-frame clones only, with some absent. Here the sample spans some 2,100,000 clones, about 92% being singletons. This CDR3 region has 8 residues. Per the germline V gene, CDR1 is SNHLY and CDR2 is FYNNEI. This clone occurred a few times. What it binds is not known. One junction end disagrees with the germline gene, perhaps due to a read error. V and J are TRBV2 and TRBJ2-7; 8 nucleotides agree with TRBD1. The clonotype originates from a man aged 18 to 29 in good health. Some clones in this sample may be carry-over from other donors' samples. Sequences were obtained from naive CD8+ T cells from PBMCs. CDR3 amino acids: CASRDRDF. The CDR3 DNA sequence: TGTGCCAGCAGGGACAGGGACTTC.